Reported below is one TCR beta chain. The specificity of this receptor is unknown. Base qualities were left out, and no much larger clone turns up one base away. These data are taken from a study of shared clonotypes between healthy human individuals (dated by TCRdb to about 2020). Some background on the complete study: The cohort included a few men and a couple of women between 18 and 49 years of age. For each donor, CD4 naive and CD4 memory were each given three plates, CD8 naive was given two plates, and CD8 memory was given one plate. To estimate repertoire size and how much clonotype sharing occurs between individuals, the study deeply sequenced the blood TCR repertoires of 5 or 6 healthy adults. To increase sequencing depth and limit assay-specific biases, TCR repertoire library preparation and sequencing were carried out by different laboratories using diverse techniques. Leukapheresis yielded between about 0.85 and 10 billion PBMCs per donor. General study outcomes and caveats: Even with the large sequencing depth, rarefaction of the sorted-subset datasets indicated that sequencing was incomplete. Estimated clonotype richness was generally larger for naive than for memory subsets. Sampling was restricted to blood, and TCR repertoires in tissue are likely to differ from TCR repertoires in blood. Compared with non-shared clonotypes, clonotypes shared by all four sorted-subset donors had higher generation probabilities. Sharing across four donors was observed for about 5% of naive CD4, under 4% of naive CD8, about 2.3% of memory CD4, and roughly 0.4% of memory CD8 clonotypes. Based on pairwise subsampling, the degree of clonotype sharing among donors was expected to be affected by sequencing depth. Because the study included only a small number of donors, the genetic and exposure-history diversity represented was limited.

From the cysteine up to the phenylalanine, the CDR3 has a length of 16 residues. Only the CDR3 region is kept as DNA, spanning 48 bases read in frame from base 1. V is shortened by 0 bases, J by 2 bases, and the region joining them spans 11 bases. Based on the germline V gene, the CDR1 and CDR2 sequences are SGHRS and YFSETQ. TCR CDR3 regions were amplified from genomic DNA by multiplex PCR using the deep immunoSEQ assay. For each cell subset, the extracted genomic DNA was distributed evenly across all wells of several immunoSEQ 96-well plates, and each plate served as one replicate. Each replicate PCR for sorted subsets received approximately 220 ng genomic DNA, equal to tens of thousands of T cell genomes. Purified libraries were measured with a Qubit 3.0 fluorometer, size-checked on a Bioanalyzer 2100, and measured again with the KAPA Library Quantification kit. Each immunoSEQ 96-well plate was sequenced on its own single-read 150-cycle Illumina NextSeq 550 flow cell. In the authors' own workflow: Because only junctional sequences without quality scores were contained in the immunoSEQ output, filtering matching that applied to full-length reads could not be performed. Sequences were annotated with PyIR, a Python wrapper for IgBLAST v1.9, and V/J genes and CDR3 were assigned using IMGT germline references. Reads were filtered out if the reads had weak V/J assignments (E-value above 1e-6), no CDR3, stop codons, out-of-frame junctions, or ambiguous translated residues. V3J clonotypes were defined as sequences sharing an identical inferred V gene, J gene, and CDR3 amino acid sequence. Percentage overlap between repertoires was computed as shared unique clonotypes divided by the size of the smaller repertoire. Richness of each repertoire was evaluated using RTK rarefaction, the Chao1 estimator, and Recon v2.1 estimates of unobserved clonotypes. Generation probabilities were computed with OLGA for all TCRbeta clonotypes obtained by the gDNA method from a handful of donors. The immuneACCESS repertoire file appears here via TCRdb, limited to in-frame rearrangements. These files lack a portion of the clones; in checked studies, under half of the deficit traces to unresolved V genes, and the cause of the others is not known. Clonal size and the V and J genes are those of that table, whereas D and trimming came from the DNA. The sample table contains about 2.4 million clones; only one count was recorded for 93% of them. About 0.38% of the sample comes from the top ten.

The donors were healthy, HIV-negative adults with no recently reported acute infections or vaccinations. All donors were Caucasian adults living in Nashville, Tennessee, USA. Magnetic negative selection was used to enrich CD4+ T cells, after which naive cells were positively selected on CD45RA and the negative fraction became the memory subset. Blood was collected by leukapheresis, and PBMCs were isolated by Ficoll-Histopaque density gradient centrifugation and then cryopreserved in liquid nitrogen vapor phase. Analytical flow cytometry was used to check the purity and quantity of each magnetically sorted T cell population. Genomic DNA was isolated from every sorted fraction and measured by UV absorbance on a Nanodrop 2000c.

The sequenced material came from naive CD4+ T cells from PBMCs. The meaning of the sample's cell subset or site label: CD45RA+ positively selected. This sequence uses TRBV5-1 and TRBJ2-2, with the D call perhaps TRBD1 or TRBD2, as 5 bases match in each case. The source of this sequence is a man aged 18 to 29 in good health. Some clones in this sample may be carry-over from other donors' samples. The nucleotide sequence is TGCGCCAGCAGCTTGGTGGCAGGGAGAAACACCGGGGAGCTGTTTTTT. This translates into CASSLVAGRNTGELFF.